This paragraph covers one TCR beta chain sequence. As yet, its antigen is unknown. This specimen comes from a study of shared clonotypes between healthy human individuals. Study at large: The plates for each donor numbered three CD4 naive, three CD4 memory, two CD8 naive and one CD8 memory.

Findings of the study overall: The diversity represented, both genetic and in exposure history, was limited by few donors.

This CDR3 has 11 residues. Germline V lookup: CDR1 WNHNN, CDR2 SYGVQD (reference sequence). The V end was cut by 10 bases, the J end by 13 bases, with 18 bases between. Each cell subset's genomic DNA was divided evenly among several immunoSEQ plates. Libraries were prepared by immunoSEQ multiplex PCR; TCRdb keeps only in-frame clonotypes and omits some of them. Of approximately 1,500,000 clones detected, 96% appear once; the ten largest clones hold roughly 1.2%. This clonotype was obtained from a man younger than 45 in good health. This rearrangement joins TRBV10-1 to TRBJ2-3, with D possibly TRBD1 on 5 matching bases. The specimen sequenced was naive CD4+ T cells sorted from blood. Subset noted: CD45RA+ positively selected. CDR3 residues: CATQRGNQEYF. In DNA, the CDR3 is TGCGCCACCCAAAGGGGAAATCAGGAGTATTTT.